This T cell receptor (beta chain) was identified in a study of OX40 agonist ivuxolimab in advanced cancers. The wider study: One hepatocellular carcinoma and two cutaneous melanoma patients partially responded.

Repertoires were generated with immunoSEQ multiplex PCR, while TCRdb's copy carries only in-frame clones and drops some. Found here are 65,000 to 85,000 clones, 85% of them singletons; the top ten hold roughly 3%. Concerning this clone itself: Its antigen is as yet unknown.

Looked up from germline, CDR1 is KGHSH and CDR2 is LQKENI. Trimming left V 8 bases short and J 0 bases short, with 13 bases between. This CDR3 comprises 15 residues. Findings of the study overall: The antigens recognized by the expanded peripheral T cells, that is their antigen specificity, were not determined. Partly responding patients at 0.1-3.0 mg/kg showed some of the smallest clonal expansion.

The investigators sampled blood at baseline, at cycle 4 day 1, and at cycle 7 day 1. The source is an adult with an advanced solid tumor such as melanoma, head and neck, liver or kidney cancer. The material sequenced was CD4+ or CD8+ T cells sorted from blood, taken in a trial of the OX40 agonist ivuxolimab. The chain uses TRBV18 and TRBJ2-2, with D perhaps assigned TRBD1 or TRBD2 (5 bases each). The CDR3 DNA reads TGTGCCAGCCTACCGGGACGGTCGAACACCGGGGAGCTGTTTTTT. Amino acid sequence: CASLPGRSNTGELFF.